This entry describes one T cell receptor (beta chain). The protocol was immunoSEQ multiplex PCR, while the TCRdb copy is restricted to in-frame clones and leaves out a portion. Of tens of thousands of clones detected, around 86% appear once; the ten largest clones hold less than 2.5%. This record belongs to a study of T cell responses to AZD1222 COVID-19 vaccine. This TCR was sampled from an adult in good health. This specimen consisted of peripheral blood, obtained on day 0 of AZD1222 vaccination.

Here the CDR3 reads CASRRRRSGNTIYF. The CDR3 DNA is TGTGCCAGCAGAAGAAGGCGTTCTGGAAACACCATATATTTT. V is TRBV11-3 and J is TRBJ1-3, with D hard to call. CDR1 SGHNT and CDR2 YENEEA come from the germline V gene. The germline V and J ends were trimmed by 6 bases and 1 base, with 10 bases remaining between them. The CDR3 is 14 amino acids.